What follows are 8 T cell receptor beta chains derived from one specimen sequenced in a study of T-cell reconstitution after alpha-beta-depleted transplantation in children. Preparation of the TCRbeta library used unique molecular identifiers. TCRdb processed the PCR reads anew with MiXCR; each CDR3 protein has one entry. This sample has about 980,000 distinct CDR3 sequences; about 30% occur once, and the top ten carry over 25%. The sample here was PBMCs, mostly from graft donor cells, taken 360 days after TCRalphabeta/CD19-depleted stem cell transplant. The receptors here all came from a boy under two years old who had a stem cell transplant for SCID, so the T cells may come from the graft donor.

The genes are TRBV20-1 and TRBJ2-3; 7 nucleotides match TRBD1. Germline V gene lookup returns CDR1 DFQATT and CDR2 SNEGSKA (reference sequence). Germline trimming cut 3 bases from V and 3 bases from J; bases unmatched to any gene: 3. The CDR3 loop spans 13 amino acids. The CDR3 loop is CSARGTATDTQYF. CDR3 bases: TGCAGTGCTAGGGGGACAGCTACAGATACGCAGTATTTT.

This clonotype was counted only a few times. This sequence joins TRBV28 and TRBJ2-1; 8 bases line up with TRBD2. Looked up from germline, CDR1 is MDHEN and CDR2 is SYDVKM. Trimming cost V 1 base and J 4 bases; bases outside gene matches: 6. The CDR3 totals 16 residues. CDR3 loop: CASSLSGGGTYNEQFF. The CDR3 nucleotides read TGTGCCAGCAGTTTATCGGGCGGGGGGACTTACAATGAGCAGTTCTTC.

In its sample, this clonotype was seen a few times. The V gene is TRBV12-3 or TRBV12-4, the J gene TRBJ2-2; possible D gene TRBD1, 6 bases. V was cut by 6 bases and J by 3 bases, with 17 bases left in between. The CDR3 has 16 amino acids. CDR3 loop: CASRGTLGTHTGELFF. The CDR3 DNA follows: TGTGCCAGCAGGGGGACACTCGGGACACACACCGGGGAGCTGTTTTTT.

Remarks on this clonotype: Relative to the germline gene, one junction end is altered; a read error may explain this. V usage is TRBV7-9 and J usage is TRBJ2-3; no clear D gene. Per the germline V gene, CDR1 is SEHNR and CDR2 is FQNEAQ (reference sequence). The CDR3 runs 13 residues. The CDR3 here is CACSLHGTDTQYF. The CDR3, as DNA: TGTGCCTGCAGCTTACACGGGACAGATACGCAGTATTTT.

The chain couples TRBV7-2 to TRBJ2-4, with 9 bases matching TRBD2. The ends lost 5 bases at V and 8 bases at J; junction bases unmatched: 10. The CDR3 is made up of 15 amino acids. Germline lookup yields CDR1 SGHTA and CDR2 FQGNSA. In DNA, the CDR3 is TGTGCCAGCAGCCCCCCGGGACTAGCTTACGACATTCAGTACTTC. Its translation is CASSPPGLAYDIQYF.

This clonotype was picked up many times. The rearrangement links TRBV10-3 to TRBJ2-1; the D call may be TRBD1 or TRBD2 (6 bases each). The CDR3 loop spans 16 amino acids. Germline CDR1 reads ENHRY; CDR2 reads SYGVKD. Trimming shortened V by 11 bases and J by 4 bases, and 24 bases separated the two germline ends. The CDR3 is CAVGGSGIRRYNEQFF. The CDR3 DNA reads TGTGCCGTGGGGGGCTCAGGGATACGAAGGTACAATGAGCAGTTCTTC.

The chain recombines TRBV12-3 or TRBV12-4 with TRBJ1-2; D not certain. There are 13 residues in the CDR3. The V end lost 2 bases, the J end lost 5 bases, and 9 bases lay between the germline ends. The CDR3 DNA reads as TGTGCCAGCAGTTTAAAGTGGATTTATGGCTACACCTTC. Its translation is CASSLKWIYGYTF.

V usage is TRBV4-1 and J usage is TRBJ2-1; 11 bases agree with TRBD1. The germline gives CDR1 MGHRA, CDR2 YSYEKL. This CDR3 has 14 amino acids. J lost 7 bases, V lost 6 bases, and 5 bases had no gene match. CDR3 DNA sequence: TGCGCCAGCAGTCGGGGACAGGGGGTGAATGAGCAGTTCTTC. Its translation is CASSRGQGVNEQFF.